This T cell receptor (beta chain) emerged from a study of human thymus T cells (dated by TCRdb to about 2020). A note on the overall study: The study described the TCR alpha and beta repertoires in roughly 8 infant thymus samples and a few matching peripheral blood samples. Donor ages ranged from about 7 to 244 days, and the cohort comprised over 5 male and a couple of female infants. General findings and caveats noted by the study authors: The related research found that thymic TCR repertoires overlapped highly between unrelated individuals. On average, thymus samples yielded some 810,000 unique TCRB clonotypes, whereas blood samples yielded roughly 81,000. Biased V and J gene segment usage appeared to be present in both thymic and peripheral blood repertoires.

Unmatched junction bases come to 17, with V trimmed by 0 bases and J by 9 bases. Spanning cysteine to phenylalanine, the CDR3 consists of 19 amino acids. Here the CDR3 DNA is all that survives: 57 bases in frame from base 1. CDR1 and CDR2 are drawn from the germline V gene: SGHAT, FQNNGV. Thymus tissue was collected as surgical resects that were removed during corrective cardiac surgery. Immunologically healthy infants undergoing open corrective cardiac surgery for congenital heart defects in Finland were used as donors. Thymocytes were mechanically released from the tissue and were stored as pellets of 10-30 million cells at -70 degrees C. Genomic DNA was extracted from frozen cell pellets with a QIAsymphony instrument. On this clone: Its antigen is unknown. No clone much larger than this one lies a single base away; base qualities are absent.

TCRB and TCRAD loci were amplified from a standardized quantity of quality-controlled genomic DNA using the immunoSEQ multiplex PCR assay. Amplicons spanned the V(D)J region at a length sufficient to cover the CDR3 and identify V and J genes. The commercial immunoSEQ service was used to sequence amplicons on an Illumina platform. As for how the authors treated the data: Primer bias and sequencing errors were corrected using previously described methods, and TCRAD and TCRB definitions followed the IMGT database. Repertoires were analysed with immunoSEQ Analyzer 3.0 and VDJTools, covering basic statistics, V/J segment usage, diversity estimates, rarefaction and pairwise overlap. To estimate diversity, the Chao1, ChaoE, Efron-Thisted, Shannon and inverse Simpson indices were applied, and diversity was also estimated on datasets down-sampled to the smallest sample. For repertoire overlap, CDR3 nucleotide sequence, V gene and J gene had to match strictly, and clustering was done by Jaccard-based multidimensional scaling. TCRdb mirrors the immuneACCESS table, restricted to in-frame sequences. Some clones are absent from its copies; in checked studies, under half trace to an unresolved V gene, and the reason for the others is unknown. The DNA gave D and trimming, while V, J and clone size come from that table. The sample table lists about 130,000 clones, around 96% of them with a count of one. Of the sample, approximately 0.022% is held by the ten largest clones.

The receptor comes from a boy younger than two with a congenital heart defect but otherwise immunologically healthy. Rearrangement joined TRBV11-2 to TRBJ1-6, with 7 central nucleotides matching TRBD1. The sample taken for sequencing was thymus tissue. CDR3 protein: CASSLDRQGSLPKGSPLHF. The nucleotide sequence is TGTGCCAGCAGCTTAGATAGACAGGGTAGTCTCCCGAAGGGTTCACCCCTCCACTTT.